What follows is one TCR beta chain and its context. This record comes from a study of regulatory T cells in long-lasting Graves disease. Sequencing libraries for TCR beta were prepared with iRepertoire HTBI primers and Arm-PCR of CDR3 regions. Authors' processing steps: Identified segments across samples numbered about 64 TRBV and more than 11 TRBJ. TCRdb called the multiplex PCR reads again in MiXCR, with one record for every CDR3 protein. Clone size and V and J calls follow TCRdb, not the original study. Seen here are 400,000 to 650,000 distinct CDR3 sequences, about 16% observed once, and the top ten hold roughly 25%. Noted time point: newly diagnosed GD, antithyroid drugs for less than 3 months. Preparation of the TCR library used RNA extracted from PBMCs. V lost 3 bases and J lost 9, with 12 bases in between. The CDR3 extends over 14 amino acids. CDR1 is ENHRY, CDR2 SYGVKD, per germline. These data also featured in a second study, about T cells in Graves' hyperthyroidism and ophthalmopathy.

This sequence was found in a woman aged 35-65 years with Graves disease. The sequencing used peripheral blood mononuclear cells (PBMCs), collected at new diagnosis, from a patient treated with antithyroid drugs. V is TRBV10-3 and J is TRBJ1-6; no clear D gene. CDR3 bases: TGTGCCATCAGTGATAGGGAATTTGTTTCACCCCTCCACTTT. Residues: CAISDREFVSPLHF.